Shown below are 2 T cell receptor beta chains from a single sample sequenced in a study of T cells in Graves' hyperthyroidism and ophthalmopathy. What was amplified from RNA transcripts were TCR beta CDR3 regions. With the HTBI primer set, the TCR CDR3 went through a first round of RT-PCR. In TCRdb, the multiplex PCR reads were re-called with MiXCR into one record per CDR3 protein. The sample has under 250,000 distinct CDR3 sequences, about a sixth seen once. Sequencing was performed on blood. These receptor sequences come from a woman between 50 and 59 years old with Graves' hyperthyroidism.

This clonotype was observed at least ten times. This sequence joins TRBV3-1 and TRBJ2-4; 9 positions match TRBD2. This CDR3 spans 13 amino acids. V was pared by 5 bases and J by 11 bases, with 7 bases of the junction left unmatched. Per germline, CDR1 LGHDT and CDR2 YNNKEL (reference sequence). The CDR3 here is CASSSIAGELQYF. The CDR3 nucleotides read TGTGCCAGCAGCTCAATAGCGGGAGAGCTTCAGTACTTC.

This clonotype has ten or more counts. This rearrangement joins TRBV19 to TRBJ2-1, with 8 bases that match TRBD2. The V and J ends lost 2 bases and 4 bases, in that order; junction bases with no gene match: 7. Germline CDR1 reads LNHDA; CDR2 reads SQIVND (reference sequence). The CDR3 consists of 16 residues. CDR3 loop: CASSISREALYNEQFF. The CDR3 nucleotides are TGTGCCAGTAGTATATCGCGGGAGGCCCTGTACAATGAGCAGTTCTTC.